This T cell receptor (beta chain) was retrieved from a study of blood T cell repertoires in COVID-19 (dated by TCRdb to 2020 to 2021). As for the study more broadly: Samples covering the acute and convalescent phases of COVID-19 were provided by collaborators in the United States, Italy and Spain. Sample metadata almost always included a de-identified subject ID, COVID-19 status, age in years and sex. Where HLA class I and class II types were available, the types were taken from metadata supplied by the sample provider, not from assay-based typing. The repertoires were made available in a free public database intended to serve as a resource for research on the immune response to SARS-CoV-2. Samples were obtained from the ongoing ImmuneRACE study (first 160 participants) and from 1,254 subjects provided by 6 global collaborators. Deeply sampled blood TCRbeta repertoires from subjects exposed to, actively infected with, or recovered from COVID-19 were included in the dataset. The material from the prospective study consisted of cDNA or gDNA derived from T cells, B-cell-depleted T cells, or PBMCs. Summary of the overall study and its limitations: How much clinical and demographic metadata was included differed by source and by participant, and the metadata was provided uncurated.

Collaborating institutions collected whole blood in K2EDTA tubes following their own protocols. Collaborator samples were shipped for TCRbeta analysis as frozen whole blood, isolated PBMCs, or DNA extracted from either sample type. Of note for this clone: Its antigen is currently not known. Within one base of it there is no much larger clone, and no base qualities were kept.

Relative to germline, V is 3 bases shorter and J is 5 bases shorter, with 17 bases between their ends. From the cysteine up to the phenylalanine, the CDR3 has a length of 15 residues. The entry retains the CDR3 DNA only, 45 bases that are in frame from base 1. The germline V gene gives CDR1 as SGHRS and CDR2 as YFSETQ. TCRbeta CDR3 regions were amplified from genomic DNA using the immunoSEQ Assay, a bias-controlled multiplex PCR. As for the authors' bioinformatics: The number of nucleated cells in each sample was estimated from the amplification of reference gene primers within the assay. Sequence reads were collapsed and filtered to measure the absolute abundance of every unique TCRbeta CDR3 rearrangement. For each sample, productive Simpson clonality was calculated as the square root of Simpson's diversity index across productive rearrangements. Not all clones reach the TCRdb copy of this immuneACCESS table, which keeps in-frame sequences only. Checked studies attribute under half of the gap to unresolved V genes and leave the rest unexplained. Clone size and the V and J calls come from that table; the DNA yielded D and trimming. In this sample the table shows approximately 120,000 clones, about 80% of which occur a single time. The top ten clones comprise 3.5% to 4% of the sample.

The specimen was peripheral blood. The sequence is built from TRBV5-1 and TRBJ1-1, with no confidently assigned D gene. The receptor was isolated from a woman aged 45-65 years with acute or convalescent COVID-19. The CDR3 sequence is CASSSQEGMGTEAFF. The DNA sequence reads TGCGCCAGCAGCTCTCAGGAGGGAATGGGGACTGAAGCTTTCTTT.